This T cell receptor (beta chain) was identified during a study of OX40 agonist ivuxolimab in advanced cancers. Study outcomes and limitations: There were also nonresponders showing low normalized T-cell clonal expansion.

TCRdb's copy holds only in-frame clones and misses some; the assay was immunoSEQ multiplex PCR. The sample holds fewer than 65,000 clones, over 80% seen once. There are 13 residues in the CDR3. V was pared by 0 bases and J by 2 bases, with 8 bases between. The germline CDR1 and CDR2 sequences are SQVTM and ANQGSEA. Concerning this clone itself: The antigen is unknown.

This specimen was CD4+ or CD8+ T cells sorted from blood, taken in a trial of the OX40 agonist ivuxolimab. This sequence originates from an adult with an advanced solid tumor such as melanoma, head and neck, liver or kidney cancer. The chain combines TRBV29-1 with TRBJ2-7; unclear D gene. The CDR3 DNA follows: TGCAGCGTTGAAGATGGAATCACCTACGAGCAGTACGTC. It yields the protein CSVEDGITYEQYV.